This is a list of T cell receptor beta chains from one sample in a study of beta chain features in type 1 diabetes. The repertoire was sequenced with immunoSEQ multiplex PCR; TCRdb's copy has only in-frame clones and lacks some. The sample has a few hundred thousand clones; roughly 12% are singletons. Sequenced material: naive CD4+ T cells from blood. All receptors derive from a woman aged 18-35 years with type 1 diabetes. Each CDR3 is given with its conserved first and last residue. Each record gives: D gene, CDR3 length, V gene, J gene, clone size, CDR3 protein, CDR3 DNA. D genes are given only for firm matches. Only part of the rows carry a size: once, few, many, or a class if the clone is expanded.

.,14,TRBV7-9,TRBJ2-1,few,CASSPRGGNNEQFF,TGTGCCAGCAGCCCCCGCGGCGGTAACAATGAGCAGTTCTTC
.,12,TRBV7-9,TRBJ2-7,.,CASSQTHYEQYF,TGTGCCAGCAGCCAGACTCACTACGAGCAGTACTTC
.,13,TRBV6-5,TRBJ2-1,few,CASSYEDSTKQFF,TGTGCCAGCAGTTATGAGGATTCGACGAAGCAGTTCTTC
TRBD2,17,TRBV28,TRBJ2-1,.,CATAPTSGPRAYNEQFF,TGTGCCACCGCCCCGACTAGCGGGCCGAGAGCCTACAATGAGCAGTTCTTC
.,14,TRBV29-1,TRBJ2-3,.,CSVSSGSSTDTQYF,TGCAGCGTCTCAAGCGGATCTAGCACAGATACGCAGTATTTT
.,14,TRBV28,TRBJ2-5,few,CASSLWEGQETQYF,TGTGCCAGCAGTTTATGGGAGGGCCAAGAGACCCAGTACTTC
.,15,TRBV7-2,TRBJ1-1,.,CASSSTTIRRAEAFF,TGTGCCAGCAGCTCTACTACTATTCGGAGAGCTGAAGCTTTCTTT
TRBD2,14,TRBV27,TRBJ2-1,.,CASSFWRENNEQFF,TGTGCCAGCAGTTTTTGGCGGGAGAACAATGAGCAGTTCTTC
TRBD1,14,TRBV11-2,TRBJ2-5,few,CASSPWTGEETQYF,TGTGCCAGCAGCCCCTGGACAGGGGAAGAGACCCAGTACTTC
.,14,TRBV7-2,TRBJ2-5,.,CASSKSDIQETQYF,TGTGCCAGCAGCAAGTCGGACATACAAGAGACCCAGTACTTC
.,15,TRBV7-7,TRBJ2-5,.,CASSLGNSRQETQYF,TGTGCTAGCAGCCTTGGCAACAGTAGACAAGAGACCCAGTACTTC
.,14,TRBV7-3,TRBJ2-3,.,CASSRGAITDTQYF,TGTGCCAGCAGCCGAGGAGCGATCACAGATACGCAGTATTTT
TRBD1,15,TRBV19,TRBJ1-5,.,CASSPDRGFNQPQHF,TGTGCCAGTAGTCCGGACAGGGGGTTCAATCAGCCCCAGCATTTT
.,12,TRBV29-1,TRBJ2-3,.,CSVGSNADTQYF,TGCAGCGTTGGTAGTAATGCAGATACGCAGTATTTT
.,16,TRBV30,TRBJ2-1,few,CAWSAIAVSSYNEQFF,TGTGCCTGGAGTGCGATAGCGGTCAGCTCCTACAATGAGCAGTTCTTC
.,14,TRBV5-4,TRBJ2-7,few,CASTDGGPMDEQYF,TGTGCCAGCACCGACGGGGGACCTATGGACGAGCAGTACTTC
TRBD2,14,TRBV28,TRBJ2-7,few,CASSLRGLANVLYF,TGTGCCAGCAGTTTACGAGGACTAGCGAATGTTCTGTACTTC
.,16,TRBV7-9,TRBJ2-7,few,CASSFGGGTTPYEQYF,TGTGCCAGCAGCTTCGGGGGCGGGACTACCCCCTACGAGCAGTACTTC
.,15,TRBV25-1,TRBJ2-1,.,CASSLDGGGPNEQFF,TGTGCCAGCAGTCTCGATGGGGGGGGGCCAAATGAGCAGTTCTTC
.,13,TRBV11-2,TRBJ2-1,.,CASNSVTYNEQFF,TGTGCCAGCAATAGTGTAACCTACAATGAGCAGTTCTTC
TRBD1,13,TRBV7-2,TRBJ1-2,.,CASSKDRGLGYTF,TGTGCCAGCAGCAAGGACAGGGGGCTTGGCTACACCTTC
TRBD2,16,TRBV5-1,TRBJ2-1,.,CASSRRLAGGRGEQFF,TGCGCCAGCAGTCGCCGACTAGCGGGAGGCCGGGGTGAGCAGTTCTTC
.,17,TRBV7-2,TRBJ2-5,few,CASSLALRSYAGETQYF,TGTGCCAGCAGCTTAGCGCTGAGGTCTTATGCGGGGGAGACCCAGTACTTC
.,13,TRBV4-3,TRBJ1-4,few,CASSRRVGEKLFF,TGCGCCAGCAGCCGCAGGGTCGGTGAAAAACTGTTTTTT
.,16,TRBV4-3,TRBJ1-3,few,CASSQDPPSVGNTIYF,TGCGCCAGCAGCCAAGACCCACCGTCGGTTGGAAACACCATATATTTT
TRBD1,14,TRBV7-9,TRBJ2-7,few,CASSLRDRAYEQYF,TGTGCCAGCAGCCTCCGGGACAGAGCCTACGAGCAGTACTTC
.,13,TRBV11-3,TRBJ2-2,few,CASSLGASGELFF,TGTGCCAGCAGCTTAGGGGCCTCCGGGGAGCTGTTTTTT
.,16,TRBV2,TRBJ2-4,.,CASRLGASQAKNIQYF,TGTGCCAGCAGATTGGGGGCCAGTCAGGCCAAAAACATTCAGTACTTC